Listed here are 18 T cell receptor beta chains from one sample, sequenced in a study of beta chain features in type 1 diabetes. Study-wide results and caveats: Researchers report that Type 1 diabetes patients had moderately but significantly shorter TCRB CDR3s across all four CD4+ subsets.

Reverse transcribing all isolated RNA meant expressed TCRB transcripts were sequenced. Sequenced by immunoSEQ multiplex PCR; TCRdb stores in-frame clones only, minus some. This sample has fewer than 450,000 clones, with roughly 13% found just once. Their antigens remain unidentified. The specimen sequenced was naive CD4+ T cells from blood. These receptors originate from a woman aged 18-35 years with type 1 diabetes.

The chain joins TRBV19 to TRBJ1-1; tentatively, D is TRBD1 (6 bases). Trimming took off 4 bases at V and 4 bases at J, with 13 bases between the two ends. CDR1 is LNHDA, CDR2 SQIVND, per germline (reference sequence). The CDR3 loop spans 14 amino acids. CDR3: CASSTQGRPTEAFF. CDR3 in DNA: TGTGCCAGTAGTACCCAGGGGCGGCCCACTGAAGCTTTCTTT.

This clone was detected a few times. The CDR3 sequence is CAWDYRGAEAFF. Written as DNA, the CDR3 is TGTGCCTGGGATTACAGGGGCGCTGAAGCTTTCTTT. V gene TRBV30 combines with J gene TRBJ1-1, with 7 bases aligning to TRBD1. V was pared by 5 bases and J by 6 bases, with 6 bases of the junction left unmatched. Germline V gives CDR1 GTSNPN, CDR2 SVGIG (reference sequence). The length of the CDR3 is 12 residues.

V and J are TRBV5-1 and TRBJ2-5; D gene ambiguous. This CDR3 has 15 residues. Germline V gives CDR1 SGHRS, CDR2 YFSETQ. V shed 4 bases and J shed 1 base, with 14 bases lying between them. The DNA for the CDR3 is TGCGCCAGCAGCCCGGGTGTCGCAATCCAAGAGACCCAGTACTTC. Its translation: CASSPGVAIQETQYF. Full variable domain (remainder filled in from reference TRBV5-1 and TRBJ2-5): KAGVTQTPRYLIKTRGQQVTLSCSPISGHRSVSWYQQTPGQGLQFLFEYFSETQRNKGNFPGRFSGRQFSNSRSEMNVSTLELGDSALYLCASSPGVAIQETQYFGPGTRLLVL.

The gene calls are TRBV11-2 and TRBJ2-3; no reliable D call. With 1 base removed from V and 2 bases from J, the gap between germline ends came to 7 bases. The CDR3 extends over 14 amino acids. Germline assignment: CDR1 SGHAT and CDR2 FQNNGV. The CDR3 region has the DNA TGTGCCAGCAGCTTAGCATCACTCACAGATACGCAGTATTTT. Protein sequence: CASSLASLTDTQYF. The full variable domain, its missing parts supplied by reference TRBV11-2 and TRBJ2-3, is EAGVAQSPRYKIIEKRQSVAFWCNPISGHATLYWYQQILGQGPKLLIQFQNNGVVDDSQLPKDRFSAERLKGVDSTLKIQPAKLEDSAVYLCASSLASLTDTQYFGPGTRLTVL.

This sequence joins TRBV7-9 and TRBJ2-7; 7 bases agree with TRBD2. There are 15 residues in the CDR3. Germline V gives CDR1 SEHNR, CDR2 FQNEAQ (reference sequence). Unmatched junction bases numbered 9, after V lost 5 bases and J lost 2 bases. CDR3 in amino acids: CASSPGAGETYEQYV. The DNA for the CDR3 is TGTGCCAGCAGCCCCGGGGCGGGAGAAACCTACGAGCAGTACGTC.

This chain uses TRBV30 with TRBJ1-4; a possible D gene is TRBD1 (5 bases). Germline values: CDR1 GTSNPN, CDR2 SVGIG (reference sequence). The CDR3 length is 12 residues. V was shortened by 4 bases and J by 7 bases, with 10 bases between the two germline ends. The CDR3 sequence is CAWNLGGEKLFF. The DNA of the CDR3 is TGTGCCTGGAATCTGGGGGGTGAAAAACTGTTTTTT.

This clone was detected a few times. The chain is built from TRBV5-1 and TRBJ2-3; no reliable D call. The CDR3 loop spans 15 amino acids. V was shortened by 2 bases and J by 6 bases, with 16 bases between the two germline ends. Germline lookup yields CDR1 SGHRS and CDR2 YFSETQ. CDR3 region: CASSLKATTYDTQYF. CDR3 nucleotide sequence: TGCGCCAGCAGCTTAAAAGCCACCACCTACGATACGCAGTATTTT.

This clone occurred a few times. The CDR3 reads CAWKGQGYQPQHF. CDR3 coding DNA: TGTGCCTGGAAGGGACAGGGCTATCAGCCCCAGCATTTT. This sequence joins TRBV30 and TRBJ1-5; 9 nucleotides line up with TRBD1. This CDR3 spans 13 amino acids. Germline V gene lookup returns CDR1 GTSNPN and CDR2 SVGIG (reference sequence). V gave up 4 bases and J gave up 5 bases; unmatched junction bases: 3. The whole variable domain, filled in from reference TRBV30 and TRBJ1-5, reads SQTIHQWPATLVQPVGSPLSLECTVEGTSNPNLYWYRQAAGRGLQLLFYSVGIGQISSEVPQNLSASRPQDRQFILSSKKLLLSDSGFYLCAWKGQGYQPQHFGDGTRLSIL.

This chain uses TRBV7-9 with TRBJ2-1, with 9 bases lining up with TRBD2. Germline V gene lookup returns CDR1 SEHNR and CDR2 FQNEAQ (reference sequence). CDR3 length: 16 residues. V dropped 5 bases and J dropped 7; count of bases not matched to a gene: 12. The CDR3 DNA is TGTGCCAGCAGCCCCTGGACTAGCGTAGAAAGGAATGAGCAGTTCTTC. Its protein is CASSPWTSVERNEQFF.

This clone was picked up a small number of times. The rearrangement joins TRBV30 to TRBJ1-2; 8 bases are shared with TRBD1. The CDR3 is made up of 13 amino acids. Germline trimming cut 3 bases from V and 5 bases from J; bases unmatched to any gene: 5. Germline V gives CDR1 GTSNPN, CDR2 SVGIG (reference sequence). CDR3 sequence (DNA): TGTGCCTGGAGAAAGACAGGGGTATATGGCTACACCTTC. This codes for CAWRKTGVYGYTF.

This clone was seen a few times. The V gene is TRBV6-1, the J gene TRBJ2-7; 9 bases agree with TRBD1. The CDR3 runs to 18 residues. CDR1 MNHNS and CDR2 SASEGT come from the germline V gene. J was trimmed by 6 bases and V by 0 bases; bases with no gene match: 15. The CDR3 loop is CASSEAYSGTGLWGEQYV. For the CDR3, the DNA is TGTGCCAGCAGTGAAGCCTACTCTGGGACAGGGCTTTGGGGCGAGCAGTACGTC.

This clone was found a few times. This chain connects TRBV5-1 to TRBJ2-5, with 8 bases lining up with TRBD2. J gave up 2 bases and V 1 base, and 4 bases lay outside the gene matches. CDR3 size: 15 residues. Germline assignment: CDR1 SGHRS and CDR2 YFSETQ. The CDR3 is CASSLSGGDQETQYF. Written as DNA, the CDR3 is TGCGCCAGCAGCTTGTCGGGAGGGGATCAAGAGACCCAGTACTTC.

This clone was observed a few times. The genes are TRBV7-2 and TRBJ1-1; TRBD1 matches 11 bases. The V gene's germline CDR1 is SGHTA and CDR2 FQGNSA. This CDR3 contains 16 residues. The V segment lost 5 bases and the J segment 5 bases; nucleotides outside the gene matches: 10. CDR3 bases: TGTGCCAGCAGCACACCGGGACAGGGGGTCCGGACTGAAGCTTTCTTT. Its protein product is CASSTPGQGVRTEAFF. The whole variable domain, remainder taken from reference TRBV7-2 and TRBJ1-1, is GAGVSQSPSNKVTEKGKDVELRCDPISGHTALYWYRQSLGQGLEFLIYFQGNSAPDKSGLPSDRFSAERTGGSVSTLTIQRTQQEDSAVYLCASSTPGQGVRTEAFFGQGTRLTVV.

This clone came up a few times. The chain carries TRBV19 and TRBJ1-1; no reliable D call. CDR3 size: 12 residues. The V end was cut by 3 bases, the J end by 8 bases, with 10 bases between. CDR1 and CDR2 (germline): LNHDA, SQIVND (reference sequence). CDR3 sequence reads: CASSMWTEEAFF. The DNA for the CDR3 is TGTGCCAGTAGTATGTGGACTGAAGAAGCTTTCTTT.

This clone was picked up a small number of times. This chain links TRBV18 with TRBJ2-7; TRBD2 agrees at 11 bases. With 3 bases clipped from V and 2 bases from J, the junction kept 6 bases outside the gene matches. The CDR3 spans 16 residues. Germline assignment: CDR1 KGHSH and CDR2 LQKENI. CDR3 sequence reads: CASSPLLAGGTYEQYF. In DNA form, the CDR3 reads TGTGCCAGCTCACCGCTTCTAGCGGGGGGAACCTACGAGCAGTACTTC.

The J gene is TRBJ2-1, the V gene TRBV9; the D is unclear. Germline-derived CDR1 and CDR2 are SGDLS and YYNGEE. The length of the CDR3 is 15 residues. The V end was cut by 1 base, the J end by 0 bases, with 8 bases between. CDR3 sequence: CASSVLSASYNEQFF. CDR3 coding DNA: TGTGCCAGCAGCGTACTAAGCGCCTCCTACAATGAGCAGTTCTTC. Combining the CDR3 with reference TRBV9 and TRBJ2-1 gives the whole variable domain DSGVTQTPKHLITATGQRVTLRCSPRSGDLSVYWYQQSLDQGLQFLIQYYNGEERAKGNILERFSAQQFPDLHSELNLSSLELGDSALYFCASSVLSASYNEQFFGPGTRLTVL.

The J gene is TRBJ2-1, the V gene TRBV5-1, with 13 bases that match TRBD2. J lost 7 bases, V lost 2 bases, and 3 bases had no gene match. This CDR3 spans 15 amino acids. CDR1 and CDR2 (germline): SGHRS, YFSETQ. As DNA, the CDR3 is TGCGCCAGCAGCTTTGGACTAGCGGGAGTAAATGAGCAGTTCTTC. Protein: CASSFGLAGVNEQFF.

This clone turned up a few times. This chain uses TRBV25-1 with TRBJ2-7, with TRBD2 identical over 12 bases. The J segment lost 2 bases and the V segment lost 3 bases, leaving 2 bases of the junction unmatched. Germline CDR1 reads MGHDK; CDR2 reads SYGVNS. The CDR3 contains 15 residues. The CDR3 DNA is TGTGCCAGCAGTGAGACTAGCGGGAGAACCTACGAGCAGTACTTC. The encoded protein is CASSETSGRTYEQYF.